This entry lists 18 T cell receptor beta chains sequenced from one sample in a study of low-dose radiotherapy and immunotherapy resistance in tumors. Using a constant-region primer together with a V-primer adapter, TCRs were subjected to around 20 PCR cycles of amplification. From the reads, TCRdb called clonotypes with MiXCR, one entry per CDR3 protein. The sample includes approximately 52,000 distinct CDR3 sequences, approximately 35% of them seen just once. Time point given: after trial treatment. Specified treatment: LDRT plus nivolumab, ipilimumab, low-dose cyclophosphamide and aspirin (RACIN trial). The sequences come from PBMCs, collected after low-dose radiotherapy plus immunotherapy. Receptors were obtained from a male donor with rectosigmoid adenocarcinoma.

This clonotype was observed at least ten times. Written as DNA, the CDR3 is TGCAGTGCTAGAGATGGGCCCAGCAATGAGCAGTTCTTC. It yields the protein CSARDGPSNEQFF. The chain uses TRBV20-1 and TRBJ2-1; D not certain. Trimming pared 0 bases from V and 6 bases from J, leaving 9 bases between. Per the germline V gene, CDR1 is DFQATT and CDR2 is SNEGSKA (reference sequence). The CDR3 totals 13 residues.

This chain uses TRBV20-1 with TRBJ2-1, with TRBD1 matching over 7 bases. Germline lookup yields CDR1 DFQATT and CDR2 SNEGSKA (reference sequence). Trimming cost V 5 bases and J 7 bases; bases outside gene matches: 8. CDR3 size: 13 residues. CDR3 DNA: TGCAGTGCTGGGAAGGGGGCTTTGAATGAGCAGTTCTTC. Its protein is CSAGKGALNEQFF.

This clonotype appeared a few times. The chain carries TRBV9 and TRBJ2-3; D ambiguous. This CDR3 contains 18 residues. V was pared by 0 bases and J by 6 bases, with 23 bases between. Per the germline V gene, CDR1 is SGDLS and CDR2 is YYNGEE. CDR3 nucleotides: TGTGCCAGCAGCGTAGCCATGGGCGCCCTGCGTTTTACGGATACGCAGTATTTT. Encoded protein: CASSVAMGALRFTDTQYF.

The rearrangement links TRBV4-1 to TRBJ1-5; no firm D call. The V gene lost 4 bases and the J gene lost 0 bases, with 13 bases spanning the gap. The CDR3 has 16 residues. The V gene's germline CDR1 is MGHRA and CDR2 YSYEKL. CDR3 protein: CASSRTLRVSNQPQHF. CDR3 nucleotide sequence: TGCGCCAGCAGCCGTACCCTCCGGGTTAGCAATCAGCCCCAGCATTTT.

This clonotype was observed many times. The chain is built from TRBV20-1 and TRBJ1-2; D remains unclear. Germline CDR1 is DFQATT and CDR2 is SNEGSKA (reference sequence). The CDR3 extends over 12 amino acids. V dropped 5 bases and J dropped 2 bases, with 9 bases sitting between them. The CDR3 DNA reads TGCAGTGCTGAGAAGGACAACTATGGCTACACCTTC. Protein product: CSAEKDNYGYTF.

V gene TRBV19 combines with J gene TRBJ2-3, with 9 bases matching TRBD1. CDR1 and CDR2 (germline): LNHDA, SQIVND (reference sequence). CDR3 length: 15 residues. Unmatched junction bases numbered 7, after V lost 5 bases and J lost 4 bases. The CDR3 DNA reads TGTGCCAGTAGTTCCTACAGGGGGCCGGCAGATACGCAGTATTTT. Its protein product is CASSSYRGPADTQYF.

This clonotype was observed at least ten times. This chain connects TRBV28 to TRBJ2-6; no clear D. CDR1 is MDHEN, CDR2 SYDVKM, per germline. Trimming took off 5 bases at V and 2 bases at J, with 10 bases between the two ends. The CDR3 spans 15 residues. CDR3 nucleotide sequence: TGTGCCAGCAGTGCCCTTAGAACTGGGGCCAACGTCCTGACTTTC. Translating it yields CASSALRTGANVLTF.

The sample holds a few counts of this clonotype. The CDR3: CASRNQGGNTEAFF. DNA for the CDR3: TGTGCCAGCAGGAATCAGGGGGGGAACACTGAAGCTTTCTTT. The rearrangement uses TRBV2 and TRBJ1-1; TRBD1 aligns across 7 bases. Germline CDR1 reads SNHLY; CDR2 reads FYNNEI. The CDR3 length is 14 residues. V shed 6 bases, J shed 1 base, and the junction held 5 bases outside the gene matches.

About this clonotype: With only one base between it and a far larger clone, this is likely a read error. The genes are TRBV7-6 and TRBJ2-5; 7 nucleotides agree with TRBD1. The V and J ends lost 5 bases and 3 bases, in that order; junction bases with no gene match: 12. This CDR3 has 16 residues. CDR1 is SGHVS, CDR2 FNYEAQ, per germline. The CDR3 loop is CASSLRWDSEKETQYF. The CDR3 coding sequence is TGTGCCAGCAGCCTACGGTGGGACAGTGAAAAAGAGACCCAGTACTTC.

The chain is built from TRBV19 and TRBJ2-5, with D possibly matching TRBD2 (7 bases). The CDR3 loop spans 14 amino acids. V lost 9 bases and J 4 bases, leaving 18 bases between the germline ends. CDR1 is LNHDA, CDR2 SQIVND, per germline (reference sequence). The CDR3, as DNA: TGTGCCAGCGACACGGGGAGGGGGAGAGAGACCCAGTACTTC. Protein sequence: CASDTGRGRETQYF.

This clonotype was counted many times. This rearrangement joins TRBV24-1 to TRBJ1-5; D is ambiguous. CDR1 and CDR2 from the germline V gene are KGHDR and SFDVKD. V lost 2 bases and J 5 bases, leaving 6 bases between the germline ends. The CDR3 length is 13 residues. The CDR3 reads CATSDSGYQPQHF. For the CDR3, the DNA is TGTGCCACCAGTGATTCGGGATATCAGCCCCAGCATTTT.

This chain joins TRBV29-1 and TRBJ1-5; 7 bases match TRBD1. V gave up 7 bases and J gave up 6 bases; unmatched junction bases: 9. CDR1 SQVTM and CDR2 ANQGSEA come from the germline V gene. CDR3 length equals 13 residues. CDR3 sequence reads: CSAHTGVGQPQHF. CDR3 coding DNA: TGCAGCGCCCACACAGGGGTTGGTCAGCCCCAGCATTTT.

This clonotype turned up a few times. This rearrangement joins TRBV20-1 to TRBJ2-7; D is possibly TRBD1 (5 bases). Per the germline V gene, CDR1 is DFQATT and CDR2 is SNEGSKA (reference sequence). This CDR3 is built from 12 residues. The V end was cut by 1 base, the J end by 6 bases, with 10 bases between. The CDR3 protein is CSARGRVFEQYF. In DNA, the CDR3 is TGCAGTGCTAGAGGCAGGGTTTTCGAGCAGTACTTC.

V and J are TRBV11-2 and TRBJ2-1; 8 positions match TRBD2. The V gene's germline CDR1 is SGHAT and CDR2 FQNNGV. Germline trimming cut 5 bases from V and 9 bases from J; bases unmatched to any gene: 6. The CDR3 extends over 13 amino acids. The CDR3 loop is CASSPLRGAEQFF. The CDR3 nucleotides read TGTGCCAGCAGCCCCCTGCGGGGGGCTGAGCAGTTCTTC.

This clonotype has a handful of counts. The V gene is TRBV4-3, the J gene TRBJ2-7; 7 bases match TRBD1. The CDR3 consists of 15 residues. Unmatched junction bases numbered 6, after V lost 1 base and J lost 3 bases. Germline-derived CDR1 and CDR2 are LGHNA and YSLEER. The DNA for the CDR3 is TGCGCCAGCAGCCAAGGCCCGGGACAGTTCTACGAGCAGTACTTC. Protein: CASSQGPGQFYEQYF.

This clonotype showed up many times. This chain connects TRBV20-1 to TRBJ1-1; D gene uncertain. Germline CDR1 DFQATT, CDR2 SNEGSKA (reference sequence). This CDR3 contains 11 residues. V was cut by 2 bases and J by 7 bases, with 8 bases left in between. CDR3 loop: CSARNAIEAFF. The CDR3 DNA follows: TGCAGTGCTAGAAATGCTATTGAAGCTTTCTTT.

J is TRBJ2-6 and V is TRBV19; unclear D gene. Germline CDR1 reads LNHDA; CDR2 reads SQIVND (reference sequence). The CDR3 has 17 amino acids. V was clipped by 5 bases and J by 0 bases, with 14 bases between them. The DNA for the CDR3 is TGTGCCAGTAGTTTTTTTTTGAGTTACTCTGGGGCCAACGTCCTGACTTTC. It is translated as CASSFFLSYSGANVLTF. Drawing the rest from reference TRBV19 and TRBJ2-6, the complete variable domain is DGGITQSPKYLFRKEGQNVTLSCEQNLNHDAMYWYRQDPGQGLRLIYYSQIVNDFQKGDIAEGYSVSREKKESFPLTVTSAQKNPTAFYLCASSFFLSYSGANVLTFGAGSRLTVL.

This clonotype was observed many times. The gene calls are TRBV14 and TRBJ2-2; 8 nucleotides line up with TRBD2. The CDR3 sequence is 19 residues long. J gave up 0 bases and V 1 base, and 10 bases lay outside the gene matches. Germline loops: CDR1 SGHDN, CDR2 FVKESK. The chain's CDR3 is CASSQVSLREVANTGELFF. The CDR3 region has the DNA TGTGCCAGCAGCCAAGTGTCCTTGCGGGAGGTCGCGAACACCGGGGAGCTGTTTTTT.